Following are 10 T cell receptor beta chains from one sample sequenced in a study of T cell changes during pregnancy in multiple sclerosis. Profiled with immunoSEQ multiplex PCR; TCRdb holds only in-frame clones, not every one. Among 45,000 to 60,000 clones, 85% to 90% were seen once, and the ten largest hold around 8%. Sequenced material: CD8+ T cells from peripheral blood mononuclear cells, taken in the second trimester of pregnancy. The receptor set was obtained from a female donor with multiple sclerosis, enrolled in a pregnancy study.

This chain uses TRBV27 with TRBJ1-5; D unclear. CDR1 MNHEY and CDR2 SMNVEV come from the germline V gene (reference sequence). The CDR3 is 14 amino acids. V lost 6 bases and J lost 7, with 16 bases in between. CDR3 nucleotides: TGTGCCAGCAGACCCGGGGTCCCCATCCAGCCCCAGCATTTT. This codes for CASRPGVPIQPQHF.

The rearrangement links TRBV10-3 to TRBJ1-4, with a weak D call TRBD1 (5 bases). CDR3 length: 13 amino acids. Germline CDR1 is ENHRY and CDR2 is SYGVKD. V gave up 10 bases and J gave up 1 base, with 10 bases separating them. The CDR3 region is CATGGETNEKLFF. CDR3 DNA sequence: TGTGCCACGGGGGGGGAAACTAATGAAAAACTGTTTTTT.

J is TRBJ2-5 and V is TRBV29-1, with 9 bases matching TRBD2. The CDR3 spans 17 residues. The germline V gene encodes CDR1 SQVTM and CDR2 ANQGSEA. Unmatched junction bases numbered 9, after V lost 0 bases and J lost 1 base. This chain's CDR3 is CSVEDPVRGGPQETQYF. As DNA, the CDR3 is TGCAGCGTTGAAGACCCGGTGCGGGGGGGGCCCCAAGAGACCCAGTACTTC.

The chain employs TRBV10-3 and TRBJ2-6; 7 bases match TRBD2. Per germline, CDR1 ENHRY and CDR2 SYGVKD. With V trimmed by 4 bases and J by 4 bases, 1 base remained unmatched. This CDR3 has 14 amino acids. CDR3 bases: TGTGCCATCAGTGGGGAGGGCGGGGCCAACGTCCTGACTTTC. It specifies CAISGEGGANVLTF.

The chain recombines TRBV11-2 with TRBJ2-1, with a tentative D call TRBD2 (5 bases). The CDR3 length is 14 residues. Germline lookup yields CDR1 SGHAT and CDR2 FQNNGV. Trimming pared 3 bases from V and 8 bases from J, leaving 14 bases between. CDR3 sequence reads: CASSLDLGSDEQFF. Written as DNA, the CDR3 is TGTGCCAGCAGCTTGGACCTAGGGAGCGATGAGCAGTTCTTC.

This chain links TRBV13 with TRBJ2-3, with 12 positions matching TRBD2. Looked up from germline, CDR1 is PRHDT and CDR2 is FYEKMQ (reference sequence). The V and J ends lost 0 bases and 4 bases, in that order; junction bases with no gene match: 11. CDR3 length equals 19 residues. Here the CDR3 reads CASSLGGLAGGPHSDTQYF. The CDR3 DNA is TGTGCCAGCAGCTTAGGAGGCCTAGCGGGGGGGCCCCACTCAGATACGCAGTATTTT.

The V gene is TRBV7-2, the J gene TRBJ2-7; TRBD2 matches at 8 bases. The CDR3 loop spans 15 amino acids. Germline trimming cut 1 base from V and 3 bases from J; bases unmatched to any gene: 5. Germline loops: CDR1 SGHTA, CDR2 FQGNSA. The DNA for the CDR3 is TGTGCCAGCAGCTTAGGTACCGGGGGGGGCTACGAGCAGTACTTC. It yields the protein CASSLGTGGGYEQYF. Supplemented by reference TRBV7-2 and TRBJ2-7, the full variable domain reads GAGVSQSPSNKVTEKGKDVELRCDPISGHTALYWYRQSLGQGLEFLIYFQGNSAPDKSGLPSDRFSAERTGGSVSTLTIQRTQQEDSAVYLCASSLGTGGGYEQYFGPGTRLTVT.

The CDR3 DNA follows: TGCAGCGTTGGCCCGGGGGGGAACTCCTACAATGAGCAGTTCTTC. This sequence encodes CSVGPGGNSYNEQFF. The chain joins TRBV29-1 to TRBJ2-1; 8 bases agree with TRBD2. Losses at the gene ends were 4 bases for V and 0 bases for J; bases not matched to a gene: 5. The germline V gene has CDR1 SQVTM and CDR2 ANQGSEA. The CDR3 is 15 residues long.

The chain links TRBV28 to TRBJ2-1; 8 nucleotides align to TRBD2. Germline CDR1 MDHEN, CDR2 SYDVKM. The CDR3 covers 13 residues. The J segment lost 15 bases and the V segment lost 0 bases, leaving 7 bases of the junction unmatched. The CDR3 DNA is TGTGCCAGCAGTTTATGGAATAGCGGGGAAGTGTTCTTC. It codes for CASSLWNSGEVFF. Full variable domain (outside the CDR3, taken from reference TRBV28 and TRBJ2-1): DVKVTQSSRYLVKRTGEKVFLECVQDMDHENMFWYRQDPGLGLRLIYFSYDVKMKEKGDIPEGYSVSREKKERFSLILESASTNQTSMYLCASSLWNSGEVFFGPGTRLTVL.

This sequence joins TRBV6-5 and TRBJ1-3; no definite D call. Trimming removed 0 bases at V and 2 bases at J, with 8 bases between. CDR1 and CDR2 from the germline V gene are MNHEY and SVGAGI. The CDR3 runs 15 residues. Here the CDR3 reads CASSYSTETGNTIYF. The CDR3, as DNA: TGTGCCAGCAGTTACTCGACGGAGACTGGAAACACCATATATTTT.